The present TCR beta chain was sequenced within a study of cytomegalovirus exposure and HLA in healthy donors. Concerning this clone: Its target is not known.

Study-wide findings and caveats: The number of N-insertions in an Asian-associated ancestry cluster was reportedly below the roughly 670-donor mean in a later analysis. Later, TCR association rates were found to vary by HLA locus, highest for DRB1 and lowest for HLA-C.

The CDR3 runs to 12 residues. From germline, CDR1 is MNHEY and CDR2 SMNVEV (reference sequence). V was trimmed by 6 bases and J by 8 bases, leaving 13 bases between them. The PCR ran on 60 Vbeta and 13 Jbeta primers. Methods used by the authors: There were about 80 million unique TCR beta chains by a later count, and about 12 million of them were shared. Sequencing used immunoSEQ multiplex PCR; TCRdb keeps in-frame clones, though not all of them. The DNA gave D and trimming, while V, J and clone size come from that table. The data show some 150,000 clones, about 72% seen once. Sequenced input: PBMCs. The J gene is TRBJ1-2, the V gene TRBV27; the D gene is possibly TRBD1 (5 bases). This TCR derives from a man aged 60 to 75 in good health and CMV-seronegative. DNA of the CDR3: TGTGCCAGCAGAGGGGATCATTCGGGCTACACCTTC. It is translated as CASRGDHSGYTF.